This T cell receptor beta chain stems from a study of T cells after yellow fever vaccination. This CDR3 contains 16 residues. Germline loops: CDR1 SGHRS, CDR2 YFSETQ. V lost 3 bases to trimming and J lost 2 bases; unmatched junction nucleotides: 4. TCRdb redid the calling of the 5' RACE reads with MiXCR, one entry per CDR3 protein. The table shows hundreds of thousands of distinct CDR3 sequences, with roughly 12% occurring only once. V gene TRBV5-1 combines with J gene TRBJ2-1; 11 positions agree with TRBD2. The sequence came from a man under 40 who received the YFV17D yellow fever vaccine. The source was PBMCs, collected on the day of the yellow fever booster vaccination. Here the CDR3 reads CASSSTLAGAYNEQFF. The DNA of the CDR3 is TGCGCCAGCAGCTCAACACTAGCGGGAGCCTACAATGAGCAGTTCTTC. The full variable domain, rest sourced from reference TRBV5-1 and TRBJ2-1, is KAGVTQTPRYLIKTRGQQVTLSCSPISGHRSVSWYQQTPGQGLQFLFEYFSETQRNKGNFPGRFSGRQFSNSRSEMNVSTLELGDSALYLCASSSTLAGAYNEQFFGPGTRLTVL.